These 5 T cell receptor beta chains share one sample of origin, sequenced in a study of shared clonotypes between healthy human individuals. Profiling relied on immunoSEQ multiplex PCR, and the TCRdb table lists in-frame clones only, not all of them. Of roughly 1 million clones in the sample, around 74% were seen once. The sample taken for sequencing was memory CD4+ T cells sorted from blood. Noted subset: CD45RA-negative fraction. These receptors originate from a man younger than 30 in good health.

With regard to this clone: An end of the junction does not agree with germline; a read error may underlie this. The V call is TRBV7-7, the J call TRBJ2-1, with D possibly matching TRBD1 (6 bases). Germline V gives CDR1 SSHAT, CDR2 FNYEAQ (reference sequence). This CDR3 is 13 amino acids long. The CDR3 DNA is TGTGCTAGCAGCTTAGAATTCAGGGGTGAGCAGTTCTTC. It codes for CASSLEFRGEQFF.

The chain links TRBV11-2 to TRBJ2-1; tentative D call: TRBD1 (5 bases). The CDR3 covers 15 residues. Germline V lookup: CDR1 SGHAT, CDR2 FQNNGV. Trimming removed 4 bases from V and 0 bases from J, with 10 bases in between. CDR3 region: CASSYGQSSYNEQFF. CDR3 in DNA: TGTGCCAGCAGCTACGGACAAAGCTCCTACAATGAGCAGTTCTTC.

The J gene is TRBJ1-2, the V gene TRBV5-1; D is possibly TRBD1 (5 bases). Trimming shortened V by 2 bases and J by 3 bases, and 20 bases separated the two germline ends. Per the germline V gene, CDR1 is SGHRS and CDR2 is YFSETQ. This CDR3 spans 17 amino acids. Here the CDR3 reads CASSFGVTGDGYYGYTF. CDR3 DNA: TGCGCCAGCAGCTTCGGGGTTACAGGTGATGGGTACTATGGCTACACCTTC.

J is TRBJ1-3 and V is TRBV21-1; no DNA check was done on the table's D call, TRBD1. TRBV21-1 is flagged as a pseudogene. The CDR3 is 16 residues long. CDR3 residues: CASSLDRAYSGNTIYF. For the CDR3, the DNA is TGTGCCAGCAGCCTCGACAGGGCGTACTCTGGAAACACCATATATTTT.

This clone was seen more than once but under ten times. The rearrangement joins TRBV5-6 to TRBJ2-3, with 7 nucleotides matching TRBD2. Germline loops: CDR1 SGHDT, CDR2 YYEEEE. The CDR3 sequence is 16 residues long. Unmatched junction bases numbered 6, after V lost 1 base and J lost 1 base. This CDR3 is CASSLFGLAGTDTQYF. The CDR3 nucleotides read TGTGCCAGCAGCTTGTTCGGGCTAGCGGGCACAGATACGCAGTATTTT.